This T cell receptor beta chain derives from a study of CD8+ T cells in alopecia areata. In regard to this clone: Its target is not known.

The CDR3 spans 16 residues. The germline V gene has CDR1 SEHNR and CDR2 FQNEAQ (reference sequence). V gave up 7 bases and J gave up 2 bases, with 17 bases separating them. RNA extraction was followed by reverse transcription into cDNA, which acted as the sequencing template. Clones were read by immunoSEQ multiplex PCR, and TCRdb kept only the in-frame ones, dropping some. The sample has 90,000 to 120,000 clones, roughly 84% seen once. Described treatment: oral pan-JAK inhibitor, 5-10 mg twice daily. Study-wide findings and caveats: Against the mouse data, patients shared TCRs less clearly, possibly for HLA reasons. Scalp repertoires also include resident alphabeta T cells from normal skin.

The receptor's source is a human donor with alopecia areata. Source: CD8+ T cells sorted from blood, taken at week 24, from a patient treated with tofacitinib. The chain has TRBV7-9 and TRBJ2-2; D tentatively reads TRBD1 or TRBD2 (5 bases each). DNA of the CDR3: TGTGCCAGCACCCCCCGGGGCACTCTTAACACCGGGGAGCTGTTTTTT. Its protein product is CASTPRGTLNTGELFF. Based on the CDR3 plus reference TRBV7-9 and TRBJ2-2, the full variable domain is DTGVSQNPRHKITKRGQNVTFRCDPISEHNRLYWYRQTLGQGPEFLTYFQNEAQLEKSRLLSDRFSAERPKGSFSTLEIQRTEQGDSAMYLCASTPRGTLNTGELFFGEGSRLTVL.